These T cell receptor beta chains were read from a single sample in a study of T-cell memory formation after mild COVID-19. One entry per CDR3 protein results from TCRdb running MiXCR on the 5' RACE reads. This sample has approximately 400,000 distinct CDR3 sequences, with more than 15% found just once. The sequenced sample consisted of PBMCs or a T cell subset sorted from them (not recorded which). The receptors here all came from a young man who had mild COVID-19 (a few samples of this study predate the infection). Cell type and time point are not known. The conserved cysteine and the conserved F or W are not part of the CDR3 here. Some rows have no size entry. The others give once, few or many, or a class for an expanded clone.

V gene: TRBV27
clone size: once
CDR3 protein: ASSFLGLGSPLH

V gene: TRBV6-5
clone size: -
CDR3 protein: ASSGGTSGNTIY

V gene: TRBV7-2
clone size: few
CDR3 protein: ASSPTGTQPQH

V gene: TRBV4-1
clone size: few
CDR3 protein: ASSQGGTSSTGELF

V gene: TRBV5-5
clone size: -
CDR3 protein: ASSSQGAMNTGELF

V gene: TRBV5-6
clone size: few
CDR3 protein: ASSLDPAGDSTEQY

V gene: TRBV6-6
clone size: -
CDR3 protein: ASRLERGTEAF

V gene: TRBV19
clone size: few
CDR3 protein: ASSMFGMTEAF

V gene: TRBV29-1
clone size: -
CDR3 protein: SVPGRQNTEAF

V gene: TRBV20-1
clone size: -
CDR3 protein: SARDIQKTVNTGELF

V gene: TRBV6-2/TRBV6-3
clone size: many
CDR3 protein: ASSYSGGTGELF

V gene: TRBV3-1
clone size: -
CDR3 protein: ASSQYPGSAGELF

V gene: TRBV4-3
clone size: many
CDR3 protein: ASSQVGGGPGELF

V gene: TRBV14
clone size: few
CDR3 protein: ASSLLQGGQETQY

V gene: TRBV5-8
clone size: -
CDR3 protein: ASSLRGGLGEQF

V gene: TRBV5-1
clone size: many
CDR3 protein: ASSFEWDSYDTQY

V gene: TRBV7-8
clone size: -
CDR3 protein: ASMLRIRGGRTDTQY

V gene: TRBV7-2
clone size: many
CDR3 protein: ASSLVAGGAKNIQY

V gene: TRBV27
clone size: -
CDR3 protein: ASGWKGHNHGYT

V gene: TRBV10-3
clone size: -
CDR3 protein: AISERDNEQF

V gene: TRBV20-1
clone size: -
CDR3 protein: SADLPDGYTQY

V gene: TRBV7-6
clone size: few
CDR3 protein: ASSPRDSSYNEQF

V gene: TRBV15
clone size: few
CDR3 protein: AAGGLNEQF

V gene: TRBV12-5
clone size: few
CDR3 protein: ASGFGLAGTGELF

V gene: TRBV24-1
clone size: -
CDR3 protein: AIRGNYGYT

V gene: TRBV6-6
clone size: few
CDR3 protein: ASSYSDRAGNTIY

V gene: TRBV7-9
clone size: few
CDR3 protein: ASSLNVGQGLNSGNTIY

V gene: TRBV28
clone size: -
CDR3 protein: ASSPPGQGSNTGELF

V gene: TRBV5-1
clone size: many
CDR3 protein: ASSLLGTSGGHQETQY

V gene: TRBV2
clone size: many
CDR3 protein: ASTPGYNEQF

V gene: TRBV9
clone size: -
CDR3 protein: ASSVAGLAGNNEQF

V gene: TRBV3-1
clone size: -
CDR3 protein: ASSQGAGSRGTEAF

V gene: TRBV7-9
clone size: few
CDR3 protein: ASSLQGTEKLF

V gene: TRBV28
clone size: -
CDR3 protein: ASSLGWGGKTGNTIY

V gene: TRBV24-1
clone size: -
CDR3 protein: ATSDPDRAGQPQH

V gene: TRBV6-1
clone size: few
CDR3 protein: ASSLAGSSTDTQY

V gene: TRBV24-1
clone size: few
CDR3 protein: ATPTPGTGYSNQPQH

V gene: TRBV12-3/TRBV12-4
clone size: few
CDR3 protein: ASSRTGTGNSPLH

V gene: TRBV18
clone size: -
CDR3 protein: ASSPGMRVASPLH

V gene: TRBV6-2/TRBV6-3
clone size: few
CDR3 protein: ASSTPEFTGGPDRPAYTYT

V gene: TRBV7-2
clone size: few
CDR3 protein: ASSLAGGPF

V gene: TRBV9
clone size: few
CDR3 protein: ASSVGDRVTEAF

V gene: TRBV5-1
clone size: many
CDR3 protein: ASSSNRGLDGSNTGELF

V gene: TRBV7-2
clone size: -
CDR3 protein: ASSNPSGGPGLARHRRYEQY

V gene: TRBV6-2/TRBV6-3
clone size: -
CDR3 protein: ASSYLVGVSVNEQF

V gene: TRBV23-1
clone size: many
CDR3 protein: ASSQTERGPEAF

V gene: TRBV5-6
clone size: -
CDR3 protein: ASSFPTTGKLVTGELF

V gene: TRBV20-1
clone size: -
CDR3 protein: SARLLLAGGRADTQY

V gene: TRBV7-2
clone size: -
CDR3 protein: ASSFARGAQY

V gene: TRBV27
clone size: many
CDR3 protein: ASSLSSGDSTDTQY